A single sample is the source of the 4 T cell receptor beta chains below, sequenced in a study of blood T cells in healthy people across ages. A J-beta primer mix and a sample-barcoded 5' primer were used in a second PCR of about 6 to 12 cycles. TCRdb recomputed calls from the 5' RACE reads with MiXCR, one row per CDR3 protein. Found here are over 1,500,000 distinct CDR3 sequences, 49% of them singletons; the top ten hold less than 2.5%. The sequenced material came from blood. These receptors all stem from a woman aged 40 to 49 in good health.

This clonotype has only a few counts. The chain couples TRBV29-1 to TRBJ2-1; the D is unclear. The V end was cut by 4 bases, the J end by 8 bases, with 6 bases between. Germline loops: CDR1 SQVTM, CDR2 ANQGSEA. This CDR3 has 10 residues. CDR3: CSVVGHEQFF. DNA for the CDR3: TGCAGCGTTGTAGGTCATGAGCAGTTCTTC.

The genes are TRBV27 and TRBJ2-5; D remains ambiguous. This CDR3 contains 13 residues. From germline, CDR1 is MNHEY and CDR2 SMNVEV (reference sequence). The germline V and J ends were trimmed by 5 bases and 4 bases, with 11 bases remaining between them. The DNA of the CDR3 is TGTGCCAGCAGTATGACCCCGAGAGAGACCCAGTACTTC. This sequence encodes CASSMTPRETQYF.

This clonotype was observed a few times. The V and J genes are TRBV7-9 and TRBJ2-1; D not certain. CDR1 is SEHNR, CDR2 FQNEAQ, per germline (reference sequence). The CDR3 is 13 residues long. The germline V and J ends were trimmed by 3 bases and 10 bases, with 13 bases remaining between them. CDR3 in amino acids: CASSFEATDEQFF. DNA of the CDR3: TGTGCCAGCAGCTTTGAGGCTACGGACGAGCAGTTCTTC.

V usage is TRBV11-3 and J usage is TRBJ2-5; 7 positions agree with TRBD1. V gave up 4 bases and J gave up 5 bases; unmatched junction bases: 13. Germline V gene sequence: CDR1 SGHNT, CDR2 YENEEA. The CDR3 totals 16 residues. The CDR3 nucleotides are TGTGCCAGCAGCTCCGGGACAGTAGGCGCCCGCGAGACCCAGTACTTC. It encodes CASSSGTVGARETQYF.